This T cell receptor beta chain emerged from a study of molecular identifiers for immune sequencing clone quantification. Study details: Replicate experiments took RNA from around 20,000 or 100,000 naive CD8 cells, divided it five ways and sequenced four.

Input for naive CD8 libraries was about 19,000 to 1,100,000 sorted cells; the RNA fraction used was 10%, 30% or 50%. CDR1 and CDR2 from the germline V gene are SGDLS and YYNGEE. With V trimmed by 0 bases and J by 8 bases, 3 bases remained unmatched. The CDR3 is 14 amino acids. Each CDR3 protein gets one entry after TCRdb re-called the PCR reads with MiXCR. The sample has 79,000 or so distinct CDR3 sequences, around a quarter seen once. This clonotype was seen more than once but under ten times. What it binds is unknown. Broader study findings: Highly expanded clone sizes could be underestimated by identical TCR molecules sharing a barcode.

This TCR came from a human donor in good health. Some libraries in this study had Jurkat cell RNA spiked in. This chain joins TRBV9 and TRBJ2-1; 9 bases fit TRBD2. The sequencing sample was made of naive CD8+ T cells from blood, with Jurkat cell RNA spiked in. The subset denotes: FACS-sorted CD8+CD4-CCR7+CD45RA+ naive T cells. The CDR3 region has the DNA TGTGCCAGCAGCGTAGCGGGACTAGCTGATGAGCAGTTCTTC. Its protein is CASSVAGLADEQFF.